This TCR beta chain was identified during a study of regulatory T cells in long-lasting Graves disease. This clonotype was observed at least ten times. Its specificity is unknown. Time point noted: newly diagnosed GD, antithyroid drugs for less than 3 months. PBMCs provided the RNA from which the TCR library was made. V was pared by 6 bases and J by 0 bases, with 13 bases between. The germline CDR1 and CDR2 sequences are SGHRS and YFSETQ. This CDR3 is 15 amino acids long. The study, taken as a whole, reports: Persistent disease was characterized by preferential usage of TRBV28, TRBJ1-2 and TRBJ2-5.

Both iRepertoire HTBI primers and Arm-PCR of CDR3 regions were used to build the TCR beta libraries. In the original processing: Samples revealed under 65 TRBV and roughly 15 TRBJ segments. In TCRdb, the multiplex PCR reads were re-called with MiXCR into one record per CDR3 protein. What appears here as the V and J calls and clone size reflects TCRdb's work, not the paper's. The data contain 350,000 to 450,000 distinct CDR3 sequences, 16% of them seen just once; the ten biggest clones take up 25% to 30%. Another study also made use of these data, one on T cells in Graves' hyperthyroidism and ophthalmopathy.

The material was peripheral blood mononuclear cells (PBMCs), obtained at new diagnosis, from a patient treated with antithyroid drugs. The rearrangement links TRBV5-1 to TRBJ2-1, with D maybe TRBD1 (6 bases). The TCR comes from a man between 40 and 49 years old with Graves disease. The DNA for the CDR3 is TGCGCCAGCAACGGACAGTCGAGCTCCTACAATGAGCAGTTCTTC. Translated: CASNGQSSSYNEQFF.